This T cell receptor beta chain is drawn from a study of response to subunit inactivated influenza vaccine. Study-wide results and caveats: There was a suggestion from the authors that each seasonal influenza vaccination recruits few new T cells.

The CDR3 totals 14 residues. V was pared by 1 base and J by 3 bases, with 12 bases between. In germline, CDR1 is DFQATT, CDR2 SNEGSKA (reference sequence). Via MiXCR, TCRdb re-called the RT-PCR reads, giving one row per CDR3 protein. The sample shows more than 700,000 distinct CDR3 sequences, around 20% of them seen only once. The table lists this clonotype with many counts. The target antigen is unknown. This receptor was taken from a man aged 50-60 years who received an inactivated influenza vaccine. V and J are TRBV20-1 and TRBJ2-5; D is possibly TRBD1 or TRBD2 (5 bases each). The sample here was PBMCs from blood, taken 5 to 6 days after vaccination. In DNA, the CDR3 is TGCAGTGCTAGAGTTCCGGGGCTCAAAGAGACCCAGTACTTC. It yields the protein CSARVPGLKETQYF.